The subject of this entry is one T cell receptor (beta chain). Its target antigen remains unknown. Per-nucleotide qualities are absent, and no much larger clonotype sits a single base away. The data belong to a study of cytomegalovirus exposure and HLA in healthy donors (dated by TCRdb to the late 2010s). Background on the whole study: According to an earlier analysis of around 600 of the donors, 200 million or so T cells yielded some 120 million unique TCR beta sequences and 250 to 350 Gb of sequence data. About 280 gigabases of sequencing data and 78 million or so unique TCR sequences were included in an early release covering roughly 600 HLA-typed donors. Among the 398 genotyped donors, around 81% belonged to the genetic ancestry cluster associated with self-reported Caucasian donors. The study was designed to test whether signatures of past pathogen exposure could be identified by cataloging public T cell receptors. The study profiled the T cell repertoires of fewer than 850 subjects by immunosequencing and related them to cytomegalovirus serostatus. Along with the roughly 670-subject first cohort, a separate validation cohort of over a hundred different subjects was used. To predict cytomegalovirus infection status, the study combined high-throughput TCR immunosequencing, statistical association of individual TCRs with disease status, and machine learning. In a later analysis, previously published TCR beta repertoires from more than 500 donors were re-analyzed and high-resolution HLA genotyping was added so that TCR occurrence patterns could be studied. In the later analysis, no new phenotypic data were used to find candidate immune exposures; instead, reliance was placed on TCR beta sequences and their occurrence across donors. An earlier analysis of 587 of the donors applied high-throughput TCR beta sequencing to assess whether each TCR beta V gene segment acted as functional or pseudogenic. Donor age, sex, ethnicity and CMV serostatus were collected together with the repertoire data. A later genetic analysis took genome-wide SNP genotypes for about three fifths of the 666 donors and used that subset as a discovery cohort. All discovery cohort repertoires had been generated using a single sequencing platform. HLA typing covered class I and class II loci at four-digit resolution. The number of donors typed differed by locus, with 629-630 for A, B, C, DRB1 and DQB1, roughly 520 for DQA1, approximately 570 for DPA1, and approximately 470 for DPB1. Because of strong linkage in the cohort, roughly five DR-DQ haplotypes were treated as single units for association and clustering. On average, roughly 250,000 unique TCR beta nucleotide sequences were sequenced per donor among 300 to 500 genotyped donors of the cohort, with approximately 18% of those sequences being non-productive. The paper's findings and limits, for the study overall: The study gave a list of about 150 TCR beta chains associated with cytomegalovirus. The authors suggested that the approach could potentially be generalized to other disease states and immunological phenotypes. Because HLA typing was missing for some donors at each locus, association tests included only the typed subset. A further reported finding was that TCR beta sequences accurately predicted the HLA-A and HLA-B alleles for most subjects in the first cohort. According to a later analysis, TCR association rates differed among HLA loci, with DRB1 alleles showing the most associated TCRs and HLA-C alleles showing the fewest. For the cohort, immune exposure information was limited to CMV serostatus. V-gene and J-gene trimming of TCR beta chains was associated with a missense DCLRE1C variant in a later genetic analysis, and the association was replicated in an independent cohort. A later analysis found that HLA-associated TCR beta chains were more clonally expanded and had lower generation probabilities than equally common non-associated chains. Linkage disequilibrium might explain the correlated functional status among segregating V segments, but an unknown experimental factor could not be excluded. When HLA alleles, especially DR and DQ, strongly co-occurred, TCR associations were difficult to assign to individual alleles. A few of the identified cytomegalovirus-associated TCR beta chains were confirmed in vitro to be specific for cytomegalovirus antigens. A later analysis associated 16,951 TCR beta sequences with specific HLA alleles at a false discovery rate of 0.05. The presence/absence analyses assumed that sequencing depth was roughly uniform across donors, and that assumption may not be true. The cohort was sequenced for TCR beta chains only, and without alpha or paired-chain data the features that could be detected were limited. The earlier analysis of 587 of the donors excluded over 15 rarely observed V segments, including chromosome 9 orphons, because counts were too low. Some IMGT-functional V segments, including TRBV6-2 and TRBV6-3, could not be told apart with the 87-base-pair reads, so those segments were excluded. A later genetic analysis reported fewer N-insertions in productive TCRs among donors in an Asian-associated ancestry cluster than the roughly 690-donor mean. A group of highly shared sequence variants was considered likely to be a technical artifact of the sequencing pipeline. Most TCR sequences were observed very rarely across donors, whereas some public TCRs were present in many individuals. In both the original and validation cohorts, the classifier was reported to diagnose cytomegalovirus status with high specificity and sensitivity. In an earlier analysis of about 550 of the donors, most TCR beta V segments were observed in productive rearrangements about 87% or about 30% of the time, broadly matching IMGT annotations. According to a later analysis, parvovirus B19, influenza, CMV and Epstein-Barr virus appeared linked to several top co-occurrence clusters. A later analysis found that most CMV-associated TCR beta chains appeared HLA-restricted, with HLA associations seemingly driven largely by CMV exposure.

The cohort was made up of 500 to 800 healthy bone marrow donors. At the time of sampling, all cohort members were nominally healthy, though unrecorded immune exposures were likely present. The donor was CMV seropositive and belonged to the group of a few hundred seropositive cohort members. Every donor gave a peripheral blood sample, and the peripheral blood mononuclear cells from that sample were used for TCR beta sequencing. Genomic DNA extraction from the blood cell samples was performed with the Qiagen DNeasy Blood Extraction Kit. The germline V gene supplies CDR1 MDHEN and CDR2 SYDVKM. Trimming costs V 6 bases and J 2 bases, and their ends lie 17 bases apart. The CDR3 measures 16 amino acids from cysteine to phenylalanine. Kept here is only the CDR3 DNA, which spans 48 bases and is read in frame from base 1. The receptor library was made with the immunoSEQ multiplex PCR assay. The multiplex PCR relied on a mix of 60 forward primers for TCR Vbeta segments and 13 reverse primers for TCR Jbeta segments. The CDR3 region of rearranged TCR beta genes was amplified from genomic DNA by a multiplex PCR assay. The amplified TCR beta libraries were sequenced on the Illumina HiSeq System as 87-base-pair reads. Under the source paper's analysis protocol: A later analysis tallied about 77 million unique TCR beta chains across the 550 to 850 repertoires, and around 10 million of those chains were shared by two or more donors. Raw reads were error-corrected and collapsed into unique sequences with a nearest-neighbor algorithm that merged closely related sequences to remove PCR and sequencing errors. V, D and J gene segments were assigned by aligning CDR3 sequences to IMGT reference sequences. For a sequence to be retained, a match of at least six nucleotides to both a V gene segment and a J gene segment was required. A rearrangement was called productive if the CDR3 had no stop codons and remained in frame with V and J, and every other rearrangement was called non-productive. CDR3 was defined according to IMGT convention as the region running from the second conserved V-encoded cysteine to the conserved J-encoded phenylalanine. The earlier analysis of 450 to 750 of the donors excluded any sequence lacking an unambiguous match to a single V gene segment. In an earlier analysis of several hundred of the donors, V segments were called functional above 56.7% productive rearrangements and were called segregating when the between-donor standard deviation exceeded 5%. To diagnose cytomegalovirus status from the catalog of TCR beta chain sequences, a statistical classification framework was built. In a later analysis, TCR nucleotide sequences were compared against IMGT/GENE-DB human TR gene sequences so that V and J genes could be assigned. A later analysis assigned CDR3 sequences and most-parsimonious VDJ recombination scenarios with the TCRdist pipeline. In a later analysis, each TCR beta chain was defined by its CDR3 amino acid sequence together with its V-gene family, and reads lacking a unique V-gene family were excluded. To address suspected cross-contamination and a sequencing artifact, a later analysis removed 450 to 700 highly shared, low-generation-probability nucleotide sequences. For each public chain, a later analysis derived a clonal expansion index from normalized ranks of inferred template counts within each repertoire. In a later analysis, generation probabilities were computed using a VDJ recombination model fitted to out-of-frame rearrangements, and the results were checked against IGoR. In a later analysis, hypergeometric tests were used to score TCR-TCR, TCR-HLA and TCR-CMV co-occurrence, with a repertoire-size bias correction applied to TCR pairs. To estimate false discovery rates, a later analysis permuted the HLA or CMV assignments 20 times. A later analysis grouped co-occurring TCRs with DBSCAN, adding TCRdist sequence similarity when clustering within HLA-allele-positive subsets. Co-occurrence clustering excluded repertoires with fewer than 30,000 or more than 120,000 public chains, plus five with anomalous nucleotide sharing. TCRdb obtained this table from immuneACCESS and retained in-frame rearrangements with V and J assigned. These tables miss some clones; where compared with another copy, unresolved V genes account for less than half of the shortfall, and the remainder is unexplained. D and trimming come from the DNA, and the V and J calls and clone size come from that table. This sample is represented by over 120,000 clones; 70% of them were singletons. The biggest ten clones account for about 2.2% of the sample.

The TCR was taken from a woman aged 60-70 years in good health and CMV-seropositive. Sequenced material: PBMCs. The rearranged segments are TRBV28 and TRBJ2-1, with a weak D call of TRBD1 (7 bases match). The nucleotide sequence is given as TGTGCCAGCAGGTCTTCTTCAGGGGGGCCCTACAATGAGCAGTTCTTC. Its translation reads: CASRSSSGGPYNEQFF.